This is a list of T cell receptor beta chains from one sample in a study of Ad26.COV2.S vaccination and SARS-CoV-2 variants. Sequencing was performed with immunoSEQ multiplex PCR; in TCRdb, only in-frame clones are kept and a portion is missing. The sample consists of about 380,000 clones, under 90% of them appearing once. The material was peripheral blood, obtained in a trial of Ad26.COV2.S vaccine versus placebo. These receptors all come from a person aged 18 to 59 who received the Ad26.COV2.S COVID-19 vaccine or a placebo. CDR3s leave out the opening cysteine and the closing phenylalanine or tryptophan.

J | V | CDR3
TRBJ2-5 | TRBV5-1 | ASSPGQGRETQY
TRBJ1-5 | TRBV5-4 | ASSEDSSNQPQH
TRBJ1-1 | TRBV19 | ASSITRTGEAF
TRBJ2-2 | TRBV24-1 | ATSDFEGNFANTGELF
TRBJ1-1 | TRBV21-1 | ASSKEEGAKNTEAF
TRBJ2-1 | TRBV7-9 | ASSFWGNEQF
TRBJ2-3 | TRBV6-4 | ASSAGTSGTDTQY
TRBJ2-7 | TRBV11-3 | ASSLELLSYEQY
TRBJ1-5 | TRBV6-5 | ASSPTGYSNQPQH
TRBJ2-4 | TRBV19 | ATTDRGGKNIQY
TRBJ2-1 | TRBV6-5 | ASSYSGANEQF
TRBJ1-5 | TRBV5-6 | ASSSSRSNQPQH
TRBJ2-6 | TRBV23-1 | ASSQSGGGSGANVLT
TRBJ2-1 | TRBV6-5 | ASSYSPQGYEQF
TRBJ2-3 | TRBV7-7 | ASSLGVGGTDTQY
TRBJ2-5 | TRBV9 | ASSVALNRETQY
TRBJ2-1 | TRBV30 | ASHRGRGYNEQF
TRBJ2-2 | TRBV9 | ASSGTSGSATGELF